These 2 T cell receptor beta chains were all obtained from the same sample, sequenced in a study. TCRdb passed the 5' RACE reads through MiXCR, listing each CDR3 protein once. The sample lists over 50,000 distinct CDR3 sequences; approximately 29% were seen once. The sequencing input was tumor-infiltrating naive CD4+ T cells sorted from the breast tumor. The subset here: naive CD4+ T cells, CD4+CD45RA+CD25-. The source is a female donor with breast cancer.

DNA for the CDR3: TGCAGTGCTGCCCCGACAGTAATGAACACTGAAGCTTTCTTT. Amino acid sequence: CSAAPTVMNTEAFF. The chain links TRBV20-1 to TRBJ1-1; D perhaps matches TRBD1 (5 bases). The ends were cut back, 5 bases at V and 0 bases at J, with 13 bases in the middle. The CDR3 contains 14 residues. The germline V gene has CDR1 DFQATT and CDR2 SNEGSKA (reference sequence).

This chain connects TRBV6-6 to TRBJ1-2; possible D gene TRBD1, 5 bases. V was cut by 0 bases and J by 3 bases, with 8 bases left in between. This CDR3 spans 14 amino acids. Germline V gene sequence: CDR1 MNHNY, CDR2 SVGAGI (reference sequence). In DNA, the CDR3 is TGTGCCAGCAGTTACTCCGGGGGGGACTATGGCTACACCTTC. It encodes CASSYSGGDYGYTF.